The sequence of this T cell receptor (beta chain) was determined in a study of PD-1 blockade in classical Hodgkin lymphoma. Assay: immunoSEQ multiplex PCR; the TCRdb copy retains only in-frame clones and omits some. The repertoire holds 20,000 or so clones, with over 75% as singletons. The V gene's germline CDR1 is LNHNV and CDR2 YYDKDF (reference sequence). The length of the CDR3 is 15 residues. Study-level findings and limits: The study reported lower baseline TCR diversity in newly diagnosed patients than in healthy donors. Although disease activity or prior therapy may be involved, causes of the repertoire differences remain undefined. For complete responders, baseline diversity was comparable to that of newly diagnosed patients. TCR diversity in CD4+, not CD8+, cells rose significantly by C4D1.

Time point indicated: cycle 4 day 1 (C4D1), after 5 to 7 weeks of nivolumab. The patients all showed relapse after autologous stem cell transplantation, while their brentuximab vedotin exposure varied. Points on this clone: The antigen is not known. Germline is not matched at one junction end, which may reflect a read error. The identical CDR3 is also encoded by other nucleotide sequences in the sample.

This clonotype was obtained from a human donor with classical Hodgkin lymphoma. The chain has TRBV15 and TRBJ1-1; tentative D call: TRBD1 (6 bases). The sample was peripheral blood mononuclear cells (PBMCs), taken before the fourth cycle of nivolumab. The CDR3 here is CATSRGDTGGTEAFF. CDR3 in DNA: TGTGCCACCAGCAGAGGAGATACGGGGGGCACTGAAGCCTTCTTT.